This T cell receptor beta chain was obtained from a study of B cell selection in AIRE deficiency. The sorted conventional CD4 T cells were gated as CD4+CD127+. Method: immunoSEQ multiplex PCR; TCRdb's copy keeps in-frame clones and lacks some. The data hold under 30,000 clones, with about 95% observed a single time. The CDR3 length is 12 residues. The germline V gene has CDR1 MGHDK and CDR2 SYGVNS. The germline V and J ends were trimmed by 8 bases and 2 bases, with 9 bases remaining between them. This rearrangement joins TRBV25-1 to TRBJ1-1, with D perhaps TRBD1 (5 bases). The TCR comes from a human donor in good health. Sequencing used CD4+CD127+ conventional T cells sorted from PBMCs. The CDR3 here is CASGTANTEAFF. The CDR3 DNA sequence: TGTGCCAGCGGGACGGCTAACACTGAAGCTTTCTTT.